This is a list of T cell receptor beta chains from one sample in a study of cytomegalovirus exposure and HLA in healthy donors. Sequenced by immunoSEQ multiplex PCR; TCRdb stores in-frame clones only, minus some. The table lists over 110,000 clones, roughly 76% of them singletons. The sequencing sample was made of PBMCs. The receptors here all came from a woman in her thirties or forties in good health and CMV-seronegative. Each CDR3 is given with its conserved first and last residue. A D gene is named only where the DNA matches it firmly. For some rows the clone size is stated as once, few or many, or as a class when expanded; others skip it.

d_gene: -
j_gene: TRBJ1-6
abundance: -
v_gene: TRBV18
CDR3nt: TGTGCCAGCTCACCTACGAGTAGCACTGAAAATTCACCCCTCCACTTT
CDR3aa: CASSPTSSTENSPLHF

d_gene: -
j_gene: TRBJ2-6
abundance: -
v_gene: TRBV5-6
CDR3nt: TGTGCCAGCAGCTTGGGAGCATCTGGGGCCAACGTCCTGACTTTC
CDR3aa: CASSLGASGANVLTF

d_gene: -
j_gene: TRBJ1-1
abundance: -
v_gene: TRBV6-1
CDR3nt: TGTGCCAGCAGTGATCGGGGGGGGAACACTGAAGCTTTCTTT
CDR3aa: CASSDRGGNTEAFF

d_gene: -
j_gene: TRBJ2-7
abundance: -
v_gene: TRBV6-1
CDR3nt: TGTGCCAGCAAGAAGTCCGACTGGAGCTCCTACGAGCAGTACTTC
CDR3aa: CASKKSDWSSYEQYF

d_gene: -
j_gene: TRBJ1-2
abundance: -
v_gene: TRBV2
CDR3nt: TGTGCCAGCAGTGAAGACAAGTACTATGGCTACACCTTC
CDR3aa: CASSEDKYYGYTF

d_gene: -
j_gene: TRBJ2-5
abundance: -
v_gene: TRBV2
CDR3nt: TGTGCCAGCAGATCCCTGAGAGGGCAAGAGACCCAGTACTTC
CDR3aa: CASRSLRGQETQYF

d_gene: -
j_gene: TRBJ1-1
abundance: few
v_gene: TRBV6-5
CDR3nt: TGTGCCAGCAGTTACGAGGCAGGGAACGTGAACACTGAAGCTTTCTTT
CDR3aa: CASSYEAGNVNTEAFF

d_gene: TRBD1
j_gene: TRBJ2-1
abundance: -
v_gene: TRBV14
CDR3nt: TGTGCCAGCAGCCTAGGGGGCCTGTATCATGAGCAGTTCTTC
CDR3aa: CASSLGGLYHEQFF

d_gene: TRBD1
j_gene: TRBJ2-2
abundance: -
v_gene: TRBV27
CDR3nt: TGTGCCAGCAGCAGGACAGGGGGGAACACCGGGGAGCTGTTTTTT
CDR3aa: CASSRTGGNTGELFF

d_gene: TRBD1
j_gene: TRBJ1-1
abundance: -
v_gene: TRBV28
CDR3nt: TGTGCCAGCAGTTTTGCCGGGACAGATAACACTGAAGCTTTCTTT
CDR3aa: CASSFAGTDNTEAFF

d_gene: -
j_gene: TRBJ1-6
abundance: -
v_gene: TRBV15
CDR3nt: TGTGCCGCACAGGGTTATAATTCACCCCTCCACTTT
CDR3aa: CAAQGYNSPLHF

d_gene: -
j_gene: TRBJ2-1
abundance: -
v_gene: TRBV9
CDR3nt: TGTGCCAGCAGCCTCGGGGTAAGCTCCTACAATGAGCAGTTCTTC
CDR3aa: CASSLGVSSYNEQFF

d_gene: TRBD1
j_gene: TRBJ1-1
abundance: -
v_gene: TRBV7-9
CDR3nt: TGTGCCAGCAGCTATAACAGGGGTTGGACTGAAGCTTTCTTT
CDR3aa: CASSYNRGWTEAFF

d_gene: -
j_gene: TRBJ1-5
abundance: few
v_gene: TRBV7-6
CDR3nt: TGTGCCAGCAGCCAACCCGAGGGGCCCCAGCATTTT
CDR3aa: CASSQPEGPQHF

d_gene: TRBD1
j_gene: TRBJ1-2
abundance: -
v_gene: TRBV5-1
CDR3nt: TGCGCCAGCAGCTTACGGGACAGCATCAGCCTTACTAACTATGGCTACACCTTC
CDR3aa: CASSLRDSISLTNYGYTF

d_gene: TRBD1
j_gene: TRBJ1-1
abundance: -
v_gene: TRBV4-3
CDR3nt: TGCGCCAGCAGCCACACAGGGGGGACTGAAGCTTTCTTT
CDR3aa: CASSHTGGTEAFF

d_gene: -
j_gene: TRBJ2-3
abundance: -
v_gene: TRBV5-8
CDR3nt: TGTGCCAGCAGCTTGGTCTTTGGCCCGTTAAGCACAGATACGCAGTATTTT
CDR3aa: CASSLVFGPLSTDTQYF

d_gene: TRBD1
j_gene: TRBJ1-1
abundance: -
v_gene: TRBV10-3
CDR3nt: TGTGCCATCAGTGAGAAGACAGGGCGAAGGGATGAAGCTTTCTTT
CDR3aa: CAISEKTGRRDEAFF

d_gene: -
j_gene: TRBJ2-2
abundance: -
v_gene: TRBV4-2
CDR3nt: TGTGCCAGCAGCCAAGAAGAGGGGGAAGGGACCGGGGAGCTGTTTTTT
CDR3aa: CASSQEEGEGTGELFF

d_gene: TRBD1
j_gene: TRBJ1-6
abundance: -
v_gene: TRBV6-5
CDR3nt: TGTGCCAGCAGTTTTACCTTACAGGGGACTAATTCACCCCTCCACTTT
CDR3aa: CASSFTLQGTNSPLHF

d_gene: -
j_gene: TRBJ1-3
abundance: -
v_gene: TRBV15
CDR3nt: TGTGCCACCAGCAGAGGAGGGGGAACAGCCTCGAGATGGAACACCATATATTTT
CDR3aa: CATSRGGGTASRWNTIYF

d_gene: -
j_gene: TRBJ1-1
abundance: -
v_gene: TRBV5-8
CDR3nt: TGTGCCAGCAGCCGAGGAGCTTTCTTT
CDR3aa: CASSRGAFF

d_gene: -
j_gene: TRBJ2-7
abundance: -
v_gene: TRBV2
CDR3nt: TGTGCCACCCGGGGGTACGAGCAGTACTTC
CDR3aa: CATRGYEQYF

d_gene: TRBD1
j_gene: TRBJ1-1
abundance: -
v_gene: TRBV15
CDR3nt: TGTGCCACCAGCAGAACCCGAGGACAGGGGAACACTGAAGCTTTCTTT
CDR3aa: CATSRTRGQGNTEAFF

d_gene: TRBD1
j_gene: TRBJ1-5
abundance: -
v_gene: TRBV4-1
CDR3nt: TGCGCCAGCAGCCAGGAACAGGGGGACAGCAATCAGCCCCAGCATTTT
CDR3aa: CASSQEQGDSNQPQHF

d_gene: TRBD2
j_gene: TRBJ2-7
abundance: -
v_gene: TRBV11-3
CDR3nt: TGTGCCAGCAGCTTAGCTGGACTAGAGTCCAACGAGCAGTACTTC
CDR3aa: CASSLAGLESNEQYF

d_gene: -
j_gene: TRBJ2-5
abundance: -
v_gene: TRBV5-1
CDR3nt: TGCGCCAGCAGCTTGGTTCCTCAAGAGACCCAGTACTTC
CDR3aa: CASSLVPQETQYF

d_gene: -
j_gene: TRBJ1-1
abundance: -
v_gene: TRBV29-1
CDR3nt: TGCAGCGCGCGGGTGGTCTCGGGGGACACTGAAGCTTTCTTT
CDR3aa: CSARVVSGDTEAFF

d_gene: -
j_gene: TRBJ2-5
abundance: -
v_gene: TRBV13
CDR3nt: TGTGCCAGCAACCTACGGGGTAGGACCCAGTACTTC
CDR3aa: CASNLRGRTQYF

d_gene: -
j_gene: TRBJ1-1
abundance: few
v_gene: TRBV29-1
CDR3nt: TGCAGCGTTGTTCGAGACACGCACACTGAAGCTTTCTTT
CDR3aa: CSVVRDTHTEAFF

d_gene: -
j_gene: TRBJ2-3
abundance: -
v_gene: TRBV4-1
CDR3nt: TGCGCCAGCAGCCAAGAAGATTTGAGCGAGGGTAGCACAGATACGCAGTATTTT
CDR3aa: CASSQEDLSEGSTDTQYF

d_gene: -
j_gene: TRBJ2-7
abundance: few
v_gene: TRBV2
CDR3nt: TGTGCCAGCATGGGGGGAATCTCCTACGAGCAGTACTTC
CDR3aa: CASMGGISYEQYF

d_gene: -
j_gene: TRBJ1-2
abundance: -
v_gene: TRBV2
CDR3nt: TGTGCCAGCCGGACGTCGGGAAGCCATAACTATGGCTACACCTTC
CDR3aa: CASRTSGSHNYGYTF

d_gene: -
j_gene: TRBJ1-2
abundance: few
v_gene: TRBV7-9
CDR3nt: TGTGCCAGCAGCTTAGATGGGACTGCAGCTAACTATGGCTACACCTTC
CDR3aa: CASSLDGTAANYGYTF

d_gene: TRBD1
j_gene: TRBJ1-3
abundance: -
v_gene: TRBV9
CDR3nt: TGTGCCAGCAGCGTAGGTCGACAGGGGGCATCTGGAAACACCATATATTTT
CDR3aa: CASSVGRQGASGNTIYF

d_gene: TRBD1
j_gene: TRBJ2-2
abundance: -
v_gene: TRBV10-3
CDR3nt: TGTGCCATCAGTGGGCCGGACAGGGGGAGGAACACCGGGGAGCTGTTTTTT
CDR3aa: CAISGPDRGRNTGELFF

d_gene: TRBD1
j_gene: TRBJ1-2
abundance: -
v_gene: TRBV4-1
CDR3nt: TGCGCCAGCAGCCAAGATCCTCCAGGGGGAATGGACTATGGCTACACCTTC
CDR3aa: CASSQDPPGGMDYGYTF

d_gene: TRBD1
j_gene: TRBJ2-5
abundance: -
v_gene: TRBV12-5
CDR3nt: TGTGCTAGTTCACCGGGACAGGGGGTTAAGGGGAACTTC
CDR3aa: CASSPGQGVKGNF

d_gene: TRBD1
j_gene: TRBJ1-5
abundance: -
v_gene: TRBV5-8
CDR3nt: TGTGCCAGCACCCCGGGACAGGGGGTTCAGCCCCAGCATTTT
CDR3aa: CASTPGQGVQPQHF

d_gene: -
j_gene: TRBJ1-2
abundance: -
v_gene: TRBV6-1
CDR3nt: TGTGCCAGCACGGACTTGAGCTACTATGGCTACACCTTC
CDR3aa: CASTDLSYYGYTF

d_gene: -
j_gene: TRBJ1-1
abundance: -
v_gene: TRBV5-1
CDR3nt: TGCGCCAGCAGCTTGGGATTCGGGAACACTGAAGCTTTCTTT
CDR3aa: CASSLGFGNTEAFF

d_gene: TRBD1
j_gene: TRBJ1-2
abundance: once
v_gene: TRBV6-5
CDR3nt: TGTGCCAGCAGGGACAGGGTTGATTATGGCTACACCTTC
CDR3aa: CASRDRVDYGYTF

d_gene: TRBD1
j_gene: TRBJ1-1
abundance: -
v_gene: TRBV18
CDR3nt: TGTGCCAGCTCACCATCAACAGGGGGCAACACTGAAGCTTTCTTT
CDR3aa: CASSPSTGGNTEAFF

d_gene: TRBD1
j_gene: TRBJ1-5
abundance: -
v_gene: TRBV19
CDR3nt: TGTGCCAGTAGTGGGGGACAGACCAGCAATCAGCCCCAGCATTTT
CDR3aa: CASSGGQTSNQPQHF

d_gene: -
j_gene: TRBJ1-1
abundance: -
v_gene: TRBV7-9
CDR3nt: TGTGCCAGCAGCGCAACTACCGGGAGAGAAGCTTTCTTT
CDR3aa: CASSATTGREAFF